Here is one T cell receptor beta chain with its context. The sample holds a few counts of this clonotype. The target of this receptor is not known. A single base is all that separates this from a far larger clone, so a read error is likely. All patients had node-negative disease on CT and PET/CT, and none had a history of other malignancies or had previously received chemotherapy or radiotherapy. At each of two time points, about 6.3 milliliters of peripheral venous blood were collected in EDTA tubes. PBMCs were isolated by Ficoll-Paque Plus density-gradient centrifugation. Samples were stored at -80°C immediately after collection until analysis. After removal of 4 bases from V and 3 bases from J, the junction retains 0 bases not matched to a gene. The CDR3, from cysteine to phenylalanine, totals 12 residues. Here the CDR3 DNA is all that survives: 36 bases in frame from base 1. The sample belongs to a study of prognosis after radiotherapy for stage I lung cancer (dated by TCRdb to the early 2020s). For the wider study: Between early 2018 and early 2019, over 15 patients with stage I NSCLC were enrolled in Nanjing, China. Tumor histology was squamous cell carcinoma in several patients and adenocarcinoma in around 12. Image-guided IMRT or VMAT was used to deliver SBRT in 3 to 5 fractions at a biologically effective dose of at least 100 Gy. Ages in the cohort of about a dozen men and more than 5 women ranged from roughly 53 to 84 years, with a median of 74. A total of around 40 blood samples from 19 patients were sequenced, with one sample obtained before and one obtained after SBRT for each patient. After SBRT, distant metastases developed in four of the 19 patients at a median of 7 months, while the remaining 15 patients had no significant progression. Oligometastatic NSCLC after surgical resection of the primary tumor was present in roughly 5 patients, while newly diagnosed primary stage I lung tumors were present in over eleven. Every patient was deemed medically inoperable, around 11 because of comorbidities and 7 because they refused surgery. Peripheral blood TCR beta repertoires were profiled in stage I NSCLC patients before and after stereotactic body radiotherapy, and the study then linked these repertoires to distant failure. Concurrent therapy was not administered to any patient alongside SBRT. Results the study describes overall, beyond this receptor: TRBV and TRBJ usage frequencies reportedly differed by metastasis status, in two V genes at baseline and in about 10 V and two J genes after SBRT. All reported P values were unadjusted for multiple comparisons. After SBRT, the number of unique TCR clones decreased (median roughly 10,000 before versus some 7,000 after; Wilcoxon paired P=0.011). Post-SBRT Shannon entropy and its change from baseline were lower in patients who developed distant metastases; baseline Shannon entropy was not associated with metastases. No determination of tumor specificity was made for expanded TCR clones. The study was limited by the small cohort and short follow-up, and independent validation of the study findings is required.

Two rounds of multiplex PCR were performed to amplify the TCR beta CDR3 region from genomic DNA. In the first round of PCR, primers specific to each TRBV and TRBJ gene were used, and the primer sequences are filed in Chinese patent CN105087789A. Universal primers were used in the second round of PCR. The Roche High Pure PCR Template Preparation Kit was used to extract genomic DNA from the frozen PBMCs. Libraries were sequenced paired-end with 151 bp reads on an Illumina HiSeq 3000. The original methods were these. CutAdapt was used to discard raw reads that did not contain the multiplex PCR primer sequences. High-quality paired reads were merged into contigs with PEAR. By alignment to reference sequences, MiXCR assigned TRB V, D and J gene segments to each contig. To remove sequencing errors, CDR3 sequences were clustered according to base quality and sequence similarity. Diversity was calculated as Shannon entropy divided by the natural log of the number of productive TCR sequences. Clonality was computed as one minus the ratio of Shannon entropy to the natural log of the number of unique clonotypes. Progression-free survival cut-offs for repertoire metrics were chosen using the Youden index of ROC curves, with analyses run in R 3.5.3. The public reads were run again by TCRdb, first through fastp at Q25 and then through MiXCR, and only productive beta chains were kept. Each record represents a unique CDR3 protein, reported with the most common genes and DNA among its rows. V and J calls and clone size were set by TCRdb, not the authors. The table for this sample lists around 13,000 distinct CDR3 sequences; 25% to 30% of them were counted only once. Jointly, the top ten make up about an eighth of the sample.

The sequence links TRBV12-3 or TRBV12-4 to TRBJ2-7, with 7 bases matching TRBD1. The sequence was collected from a donor over 45 with non-small cell lung cancer. Sequencing was performed on PBMCs, taken before or after stereotactic body radiation therapy (not recorded which). In nucleotides, the sequence is TGTGCCAGCAGTTGGGACAGCTACGAGCAGTACTTC. It specifies CASSWDSYEQYF.